The clone carrying this T cell receptor beta chain was picked up one time. The antigen is not known. A much bigger clone sits one base away, suggesting this may be a read error. The CDR3 is 15 residues long. This sample's TCRbeta library carried unique molecular identifier barcodes. TCRdb fed the PCR reads into MiXCR, producing one record per CDR3 protein. The sample includes a few hundred thousand distinct CDR3 sequences, roughly 13% seen only once; the top ten take approximately 2%. This sample was taken from a study of T-cell reconstitution after alpha-beta-depleted transplantation in children. Overall study results and limits: Roughly two months post-transplant, alpha-beta T cells reportedly originated from several hundred graft clones that had expanded. Elevated TCRbeta diversity at day 60 was traced, in some patients, to surviving recipient T cells and thymic progenitors. At the one-year point after transplant, T-cell counts and TCRbeta diversity were found to come mostly from T cells that had been newly produced.

The material sequenced was PBMCs, mostly from graft donor cells, taken 360 days after TCRalphabeta/CD19-depleted stem cell transplant. The TCR sequence derives from a male patient under 18 who had a stem cell transplant for acute myeloid leukemia, so the T cells may come from the graft donor. The V and J genes are TRBV12-3 or TRBV12-4 and TRBJ2-7, with 7 bases lining up with TRBD2. In nucleotides, the CDR3 is TGTGCCAGCAGTTTAAGCTCGGGCAGGGCGGGGGAGCGGTACTTC. Its protein product is CASSLSSGRAGERYF.